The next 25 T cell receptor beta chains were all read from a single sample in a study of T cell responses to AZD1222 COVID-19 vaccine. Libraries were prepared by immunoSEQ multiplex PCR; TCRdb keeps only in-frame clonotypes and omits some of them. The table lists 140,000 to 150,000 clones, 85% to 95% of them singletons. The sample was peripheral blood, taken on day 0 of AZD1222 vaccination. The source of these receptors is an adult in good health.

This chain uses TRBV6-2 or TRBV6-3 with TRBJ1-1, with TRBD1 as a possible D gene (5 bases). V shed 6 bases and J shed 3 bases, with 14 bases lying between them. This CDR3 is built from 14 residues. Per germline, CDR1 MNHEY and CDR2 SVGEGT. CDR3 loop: CASSPRGGDTEAFF. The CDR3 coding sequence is TGTGCCAGCAGCCCTAGGGGAGGCGACACTGAAGCTTTCTTT.

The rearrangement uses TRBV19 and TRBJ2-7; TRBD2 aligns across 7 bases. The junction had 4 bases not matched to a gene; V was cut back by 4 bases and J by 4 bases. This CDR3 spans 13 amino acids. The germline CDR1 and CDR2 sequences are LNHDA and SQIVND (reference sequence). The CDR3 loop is CASSRGGVYEQYF. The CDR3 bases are TGTGCCAGTAGTAGGGGGGGAGTTTACGAGCAGTACTTC.

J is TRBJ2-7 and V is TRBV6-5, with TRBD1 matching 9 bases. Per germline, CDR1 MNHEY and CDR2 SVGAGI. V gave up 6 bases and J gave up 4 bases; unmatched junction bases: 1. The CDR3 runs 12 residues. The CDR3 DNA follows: TGTGCCAGCAGGGACAGGGGATACGAGCAGTACTTC. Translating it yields CASRDRGYEQYF.

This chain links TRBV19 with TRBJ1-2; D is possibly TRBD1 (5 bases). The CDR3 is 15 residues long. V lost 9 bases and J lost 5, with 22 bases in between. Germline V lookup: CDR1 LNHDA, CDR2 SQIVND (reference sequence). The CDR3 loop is CASRLRRTPEYGYTF. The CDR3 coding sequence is TGTGCCAGCCGACTTAGGAGGACACCAGAATATGGCTACACCTTC.

CDR3 coding DNA: TGTGCCAGCAGCCAAGATACTAGCGGGAGCCACGAGCAGTACTTC. Translation gives CASSQDTSGSHEQYF. The chain combines TRBV3-1 (or the pseudogene TRBV3-2) with TRBJ2-7, with TRBD2 matching over 11 bases. This CDR3 is 15 amino acids long. Per germline, CDR1 LGHDT and CDR2 YNNKEL (reference sequence). Trimming at V came to 0 bases and at J to 5 bases, leaving 3 bases not matched to a gene.

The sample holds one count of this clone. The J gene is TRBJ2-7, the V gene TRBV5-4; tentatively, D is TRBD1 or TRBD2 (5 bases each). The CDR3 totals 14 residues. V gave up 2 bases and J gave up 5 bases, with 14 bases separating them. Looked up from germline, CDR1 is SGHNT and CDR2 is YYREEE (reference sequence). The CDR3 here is CASSFERGVHEQYF. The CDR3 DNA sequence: TGTGCCAGCAGCTTTGAGAGGGGTGTCCACGAGCAGTACTTC.

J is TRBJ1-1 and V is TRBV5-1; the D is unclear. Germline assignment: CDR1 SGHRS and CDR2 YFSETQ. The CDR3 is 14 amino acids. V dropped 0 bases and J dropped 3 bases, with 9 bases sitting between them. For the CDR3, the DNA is TGCGCCAGCAGCTTGGATTCGGGGTACACTGAAGCTTTCTTT. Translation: CASSLDSGYTEAFF.

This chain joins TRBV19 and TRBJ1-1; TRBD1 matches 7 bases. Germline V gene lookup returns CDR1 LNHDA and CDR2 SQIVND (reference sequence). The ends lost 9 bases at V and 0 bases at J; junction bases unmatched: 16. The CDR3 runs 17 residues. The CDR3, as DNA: TGTGCCAGCAACGAGGGGAAAAGGGACAGAATGAACACTGAAGCTTTCTTT. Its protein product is CASNEGKRDRMNTEAFF.

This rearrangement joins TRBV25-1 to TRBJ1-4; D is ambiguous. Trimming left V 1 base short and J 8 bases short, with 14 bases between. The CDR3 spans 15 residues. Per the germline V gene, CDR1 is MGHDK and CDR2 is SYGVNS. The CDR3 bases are TGTGCCAGCAGTGAATTTAGGTTTATGGGCGAAAAACTGTTTTTT. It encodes CASSEFRFMGEKLFF.

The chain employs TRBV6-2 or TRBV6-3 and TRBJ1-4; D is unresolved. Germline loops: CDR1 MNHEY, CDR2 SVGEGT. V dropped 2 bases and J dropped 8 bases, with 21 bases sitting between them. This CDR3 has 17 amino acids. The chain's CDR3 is CASSYPTPSGRPEKLFF. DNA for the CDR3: TGTGCCAGCAGTTACCCGACCCCCTCGGGGAGGCCGGAAAAACTGTTTTTT.

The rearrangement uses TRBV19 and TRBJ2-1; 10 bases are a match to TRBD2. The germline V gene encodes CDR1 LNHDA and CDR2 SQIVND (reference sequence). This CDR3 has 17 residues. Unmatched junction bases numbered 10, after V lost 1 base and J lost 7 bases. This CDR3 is CASSIVGASGSENEQFF. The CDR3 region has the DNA TGTGCCAGTAGTATAGTCGGTGCTAGCGGGAGCGAAAATGAGCAGTTCTTC.

The CDR3: CASSVGWENEKLFF. The CDR3 nucleotides read TGTGCCAGTAGTGTTGGGTGGGAGAATGAAAAACTGTTTTTT. The chain couples TRBV19 to TRBJ1-4; no reliable D call. The length of the CDR3 is 14 residues. V lost 5 bases and J lost 5, with 12 bases in between. CDR1 LNHDA and CDR2 SQIVND come from the germline V gene (reference sequence).

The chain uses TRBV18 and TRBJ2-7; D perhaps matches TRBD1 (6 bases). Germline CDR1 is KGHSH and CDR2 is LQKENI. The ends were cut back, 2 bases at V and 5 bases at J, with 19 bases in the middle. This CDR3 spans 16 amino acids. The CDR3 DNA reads TGTGCCAGCTCACCAAATTCCTACAGGGCGAGAAACGAGCAGTACTTC. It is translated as CASSPNSYRARNEQYF.

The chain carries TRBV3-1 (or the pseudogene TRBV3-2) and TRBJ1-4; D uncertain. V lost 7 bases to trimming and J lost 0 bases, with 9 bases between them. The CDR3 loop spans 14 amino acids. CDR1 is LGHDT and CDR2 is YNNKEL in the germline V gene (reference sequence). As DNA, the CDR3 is TGTGCCAGCAACCTGGCTGCAACTAATGAAAAACTGTTTTTT. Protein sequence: CASNLAATNEKLFF.

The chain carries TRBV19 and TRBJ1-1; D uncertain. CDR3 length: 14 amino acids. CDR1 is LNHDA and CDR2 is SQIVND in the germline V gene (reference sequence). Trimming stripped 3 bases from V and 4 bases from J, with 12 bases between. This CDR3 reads CASSIQSWGTEAFF. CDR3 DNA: TGTGCCAGTAGTATTCAGAGTTGGGGCACTGAAGCTTTCTTT.

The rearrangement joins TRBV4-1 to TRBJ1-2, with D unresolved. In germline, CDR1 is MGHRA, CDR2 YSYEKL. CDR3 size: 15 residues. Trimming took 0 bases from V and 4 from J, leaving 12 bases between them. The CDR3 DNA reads TGCGCCAGCAGCCAAGATCGAGGGCTCTTCTATGGCTACACCTTC. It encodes CASSQDRGLFYGYTF.

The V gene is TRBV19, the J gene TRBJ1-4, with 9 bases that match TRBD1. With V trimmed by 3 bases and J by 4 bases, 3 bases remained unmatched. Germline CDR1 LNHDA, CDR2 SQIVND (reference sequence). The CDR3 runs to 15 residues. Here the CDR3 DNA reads TGTGCCAGTAGTATGACGACAGGGGGTAATGAAAAACTGTTTTTT. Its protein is CASSMTTGGNEKLFF.

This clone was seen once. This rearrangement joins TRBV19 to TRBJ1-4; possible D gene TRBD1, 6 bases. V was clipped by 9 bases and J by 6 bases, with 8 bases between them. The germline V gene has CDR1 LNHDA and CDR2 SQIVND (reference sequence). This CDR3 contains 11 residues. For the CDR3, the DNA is TGTGCCAGCCAGGGGTATGAAAAACTGTTTTTT. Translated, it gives CASQGYEKLFF.

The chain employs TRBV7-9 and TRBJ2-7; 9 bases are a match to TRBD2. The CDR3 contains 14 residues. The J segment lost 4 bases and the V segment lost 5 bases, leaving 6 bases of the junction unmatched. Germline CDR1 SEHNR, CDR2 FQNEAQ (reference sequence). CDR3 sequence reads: CASSAGTSRYEQYF. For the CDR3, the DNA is TGTGCCAGCAGCGCCGGGACTAGCCGATACGAGCAGTACTTC.

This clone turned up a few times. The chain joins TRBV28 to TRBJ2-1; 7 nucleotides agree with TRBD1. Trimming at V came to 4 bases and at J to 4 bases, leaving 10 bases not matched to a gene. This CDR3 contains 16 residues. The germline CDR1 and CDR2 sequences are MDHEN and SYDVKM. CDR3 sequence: CASSSQRQGLYNEQFF. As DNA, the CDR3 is TGTGCCAGCAGTTCACAGCGACAGGGCTTGTACAATGAGCAGTTCTTC.

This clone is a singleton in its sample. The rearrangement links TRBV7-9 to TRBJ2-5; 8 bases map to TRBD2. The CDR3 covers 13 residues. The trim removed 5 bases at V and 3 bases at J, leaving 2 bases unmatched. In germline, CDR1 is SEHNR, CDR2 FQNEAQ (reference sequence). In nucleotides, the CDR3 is TGTGCCAGCAGCCTGGGACTAGAAGAGACCCAGTACTTC. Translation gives CASSLGLEETQYF.

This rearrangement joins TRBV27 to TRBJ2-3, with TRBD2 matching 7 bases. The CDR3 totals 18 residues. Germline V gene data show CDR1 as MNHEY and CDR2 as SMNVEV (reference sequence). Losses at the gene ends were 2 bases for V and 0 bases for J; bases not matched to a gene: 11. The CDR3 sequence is CASSLNPPGGSSTDTQYF. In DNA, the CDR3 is TGTGCCAGCAGTTTAAACCCCCCGGGGGGTAGCAGCACAGATACGCAGTATTTT.

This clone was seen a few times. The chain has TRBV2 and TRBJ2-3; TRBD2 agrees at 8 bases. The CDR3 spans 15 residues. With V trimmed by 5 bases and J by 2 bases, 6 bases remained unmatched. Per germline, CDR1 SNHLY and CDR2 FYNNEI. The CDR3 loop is CASSNLAGYTDTQYF. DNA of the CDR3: TGTGCCAGCAGTAACCTAGCGGGCTACACAGATACGCAGTATTTT. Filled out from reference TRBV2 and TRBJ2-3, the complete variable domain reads EPEVTQTPSHQVTQMGQEVILRCVPISNHLYFYWYRQILGQKVEFLVSFYNNEISEKSEIFDDQFSVERPDGSNFTLKIRSTKLEDSAMYFCASSNLAGYTDTQYFGPGTRLTVL.

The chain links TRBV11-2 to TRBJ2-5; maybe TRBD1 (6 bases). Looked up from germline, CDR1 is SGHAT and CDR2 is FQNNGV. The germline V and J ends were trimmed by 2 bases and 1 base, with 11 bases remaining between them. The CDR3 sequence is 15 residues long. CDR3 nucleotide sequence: TGTGCCAGCAGCTTAAGCGGACAGAGCCAAGAGACCCAGTACTTC. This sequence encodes CASSLSGQSQETQYF.

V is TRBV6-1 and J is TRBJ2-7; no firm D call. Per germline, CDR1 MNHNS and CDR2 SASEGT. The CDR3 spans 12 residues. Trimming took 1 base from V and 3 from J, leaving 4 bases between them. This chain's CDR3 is CASSEGYYEQYF. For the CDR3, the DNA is TGTGCCAGCAGTGAAGGGTACTACGAGCAGTACTTC.